This record covers a single T cell receptor beta chain. Germline assignment: CDR1 SGHNT and CDR2 YYREEE (reference sequence). The CDR3 has 17 residues. Trimming pared 4 bases from V and 3 bases from J, leaving 20 bases between. This entry is derived from a study of CD8 T cells in Susac syndrome. The RNA, 0.5 to 1 ug, was put through reverse transcription using random hexamers. TCRdb re-derived calls from the immunoSEQ multiplex PCR reads in MiXCR, one entry per CDR3 protein. There are a few hundred thousand distinct CDR3 sequences in the sample; approximately 95% occur only once, and 0.075% to 0.095% lies in the top ten.

The chain recombines TRBV5-4 with TRBJ1-3; D unclear. The TCR was taken from a human donor with multiple sclerosis. What was sequenced was CD4+ T cells from PBMCs. The DNA for the CDR3 is TGTGCCAGCAGCCTCAGGCGGGGATACCTTATTGGAAACACCATATATTTT. Translated: CASSLRRGYLIGNTIYF.